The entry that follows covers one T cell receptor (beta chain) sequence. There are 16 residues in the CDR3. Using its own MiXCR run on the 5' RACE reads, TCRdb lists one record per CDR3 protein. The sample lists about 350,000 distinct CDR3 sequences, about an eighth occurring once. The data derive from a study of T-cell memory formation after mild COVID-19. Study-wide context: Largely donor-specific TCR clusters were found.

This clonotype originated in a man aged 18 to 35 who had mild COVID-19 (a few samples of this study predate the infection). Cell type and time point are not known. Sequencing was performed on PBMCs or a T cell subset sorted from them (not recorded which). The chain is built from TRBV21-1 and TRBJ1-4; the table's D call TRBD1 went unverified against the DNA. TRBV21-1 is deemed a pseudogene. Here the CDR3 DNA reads TGTGCCAGCAGCCGAAGGGGTGCCCAGCTACCGGAAAAACTGTTTTTT. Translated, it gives CASSRRGAQLPEKLFF.